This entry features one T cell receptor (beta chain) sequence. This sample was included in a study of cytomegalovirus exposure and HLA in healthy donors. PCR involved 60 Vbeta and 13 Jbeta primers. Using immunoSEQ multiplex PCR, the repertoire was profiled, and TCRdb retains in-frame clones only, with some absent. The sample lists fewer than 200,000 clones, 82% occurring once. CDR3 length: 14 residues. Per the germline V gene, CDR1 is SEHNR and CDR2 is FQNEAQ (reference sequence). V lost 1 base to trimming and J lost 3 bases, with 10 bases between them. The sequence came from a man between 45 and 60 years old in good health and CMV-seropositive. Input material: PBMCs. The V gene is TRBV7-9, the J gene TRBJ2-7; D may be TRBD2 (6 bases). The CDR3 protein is CASSLGAGNYEQYF. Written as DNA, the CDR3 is TGTGCCAGCAGCTTAGGGGCGGGGAACTACGAGCAGTACTTC.